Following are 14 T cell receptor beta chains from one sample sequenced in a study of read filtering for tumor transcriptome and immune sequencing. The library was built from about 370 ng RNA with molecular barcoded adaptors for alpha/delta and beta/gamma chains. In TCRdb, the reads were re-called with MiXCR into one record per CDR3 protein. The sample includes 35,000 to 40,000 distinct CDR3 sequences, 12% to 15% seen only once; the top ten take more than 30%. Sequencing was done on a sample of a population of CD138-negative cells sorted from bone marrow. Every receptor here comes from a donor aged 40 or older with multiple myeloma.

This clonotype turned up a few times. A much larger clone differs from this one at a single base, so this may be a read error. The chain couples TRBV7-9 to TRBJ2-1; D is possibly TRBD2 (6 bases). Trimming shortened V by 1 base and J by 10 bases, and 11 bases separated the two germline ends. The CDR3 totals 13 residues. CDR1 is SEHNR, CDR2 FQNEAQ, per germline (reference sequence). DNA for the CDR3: TGTGCCAGCAGCTTAGACGGGAGAAAGGAGCAGTTCTTC. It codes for CASSLDGRKEQFF.

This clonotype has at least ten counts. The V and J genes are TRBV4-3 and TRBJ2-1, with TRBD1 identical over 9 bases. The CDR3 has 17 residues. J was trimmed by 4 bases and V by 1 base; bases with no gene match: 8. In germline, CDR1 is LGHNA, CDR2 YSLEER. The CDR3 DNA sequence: TGCGCCAGCAGCCAAGGGGAGGACAGGGGTCTGTACAATGAGCAGTTCTTC. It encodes CASSQGEDRGLYNEQFF.

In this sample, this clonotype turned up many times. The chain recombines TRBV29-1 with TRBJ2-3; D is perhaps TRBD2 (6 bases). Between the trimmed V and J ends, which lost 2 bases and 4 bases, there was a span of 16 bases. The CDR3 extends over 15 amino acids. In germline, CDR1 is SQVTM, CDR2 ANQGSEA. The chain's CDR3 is CSVESWGDTADTQYF. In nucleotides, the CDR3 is TGCAGCGTTGAATCTTGGGGGGATACCGCAGATACGCAGTATTTT.

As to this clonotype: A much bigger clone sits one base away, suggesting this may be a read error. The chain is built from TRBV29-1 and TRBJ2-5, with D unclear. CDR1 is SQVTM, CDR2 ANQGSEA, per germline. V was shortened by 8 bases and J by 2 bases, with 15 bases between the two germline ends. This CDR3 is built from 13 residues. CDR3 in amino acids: CSSGRSTQETQYF. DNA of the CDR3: TGCAGCTCCGGACGGTCAACACAAGAGACCCAGTACTTC.

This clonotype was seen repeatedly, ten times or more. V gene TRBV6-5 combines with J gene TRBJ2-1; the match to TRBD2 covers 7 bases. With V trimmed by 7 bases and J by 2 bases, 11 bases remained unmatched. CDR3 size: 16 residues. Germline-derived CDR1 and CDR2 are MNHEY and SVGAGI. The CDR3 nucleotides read TGTGCCAGCATCCCCCGCCTAGCGGCAACCTACAATGAGCAGTTCTTC. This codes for CASIPRLAATYNEQFF.

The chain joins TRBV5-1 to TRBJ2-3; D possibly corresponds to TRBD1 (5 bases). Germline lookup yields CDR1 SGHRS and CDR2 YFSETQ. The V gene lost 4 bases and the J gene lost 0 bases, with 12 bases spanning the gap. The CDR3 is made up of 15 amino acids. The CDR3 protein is CASSTYDSSTDTQYF. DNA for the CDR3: TGCGCCAGCAGCACTTACGACAGTAGCACAGATACGCAGTATTTT.

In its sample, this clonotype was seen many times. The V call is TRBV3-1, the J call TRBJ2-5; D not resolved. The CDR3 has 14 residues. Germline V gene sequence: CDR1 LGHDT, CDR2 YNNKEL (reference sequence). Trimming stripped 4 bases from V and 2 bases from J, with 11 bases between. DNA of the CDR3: TGTGCCAGCAGCCTCCGGACCGCGCAAGAGACCCAGTACTTC. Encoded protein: CASSLRTAQETQYF.

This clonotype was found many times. In DNA, the CDR3 is TGTGCCAGCTCAGCTCACCAAGAGACCCAGTACTTC. Amino acid sequence: CASSAHQETQYF. The chain uses TRBV18 and TRBJ2-5, with D unclear. The CDR3 is made up of 12 amino acids. Between the trimmed V and J ends, which lost 5 bases and 0 bases, there was a span of 4 bases. Germline V CDR1 and CDR2: KGHSH, LQKENI.

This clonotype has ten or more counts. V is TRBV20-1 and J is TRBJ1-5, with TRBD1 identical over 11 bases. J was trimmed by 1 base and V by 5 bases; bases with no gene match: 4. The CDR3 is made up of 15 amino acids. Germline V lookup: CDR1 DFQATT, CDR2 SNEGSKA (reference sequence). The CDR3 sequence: CSAPGQGASNQPQHF. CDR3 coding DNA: TGCAGTGCTCCAGGACAGGGGGCGAGCAATCAGCCCCAGCATTTT.

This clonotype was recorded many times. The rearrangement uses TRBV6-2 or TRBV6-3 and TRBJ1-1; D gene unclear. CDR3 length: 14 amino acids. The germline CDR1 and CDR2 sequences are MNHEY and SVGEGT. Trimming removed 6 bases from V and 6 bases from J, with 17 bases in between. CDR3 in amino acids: CASSLSMSDAEAFF. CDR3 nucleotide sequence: TGTGCCAGCAGCCTGAGCATGTCGGACGCTGAAGCTTTCTTT.

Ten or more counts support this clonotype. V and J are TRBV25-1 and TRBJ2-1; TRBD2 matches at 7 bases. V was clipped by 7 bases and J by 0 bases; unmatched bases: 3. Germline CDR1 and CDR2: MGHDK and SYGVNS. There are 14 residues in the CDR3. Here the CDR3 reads CASTSGGSYNEQFF. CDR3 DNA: TGTGCCAGCACATCGGGGGGCTCCTACAATGAGCAGTTCTTC.

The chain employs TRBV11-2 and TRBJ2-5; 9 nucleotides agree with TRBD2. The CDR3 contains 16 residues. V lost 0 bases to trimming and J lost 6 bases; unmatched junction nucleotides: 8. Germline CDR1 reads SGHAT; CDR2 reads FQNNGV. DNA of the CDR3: TGTGCCAGCAGCTTAGACCGGCCTAGCGGGACAAAGACCCAGTACTTC. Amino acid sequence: CASSLDRPSGTKTQYF.

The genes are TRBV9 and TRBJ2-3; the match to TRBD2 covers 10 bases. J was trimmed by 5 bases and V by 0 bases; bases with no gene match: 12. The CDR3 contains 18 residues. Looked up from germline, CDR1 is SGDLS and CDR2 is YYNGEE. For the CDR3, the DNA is TGTGCCAGCAGCGTAGGCCCTCTTAGCGGGAGGTTGGAAGATACGCAGTATTTT. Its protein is CASSVGPLSGRLEDTQYF.

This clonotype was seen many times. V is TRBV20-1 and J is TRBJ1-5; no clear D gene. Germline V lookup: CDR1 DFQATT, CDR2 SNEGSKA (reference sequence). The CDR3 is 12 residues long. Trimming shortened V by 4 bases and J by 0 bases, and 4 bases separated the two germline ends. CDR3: CSAINSNQPQHF. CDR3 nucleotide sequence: TGCAGTGCTATAAATAGCAATCAGCCCCAGCATTTT.